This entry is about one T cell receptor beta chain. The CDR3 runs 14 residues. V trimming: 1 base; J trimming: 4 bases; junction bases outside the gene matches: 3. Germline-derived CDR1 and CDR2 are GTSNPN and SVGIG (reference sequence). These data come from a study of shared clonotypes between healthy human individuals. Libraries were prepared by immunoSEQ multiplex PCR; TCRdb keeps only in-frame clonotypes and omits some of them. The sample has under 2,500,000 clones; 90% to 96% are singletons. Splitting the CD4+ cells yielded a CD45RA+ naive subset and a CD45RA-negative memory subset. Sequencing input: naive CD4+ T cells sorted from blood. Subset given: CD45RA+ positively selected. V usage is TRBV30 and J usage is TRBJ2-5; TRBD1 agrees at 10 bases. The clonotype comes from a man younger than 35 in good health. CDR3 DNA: TGTGCCTGGAGTGGACAGGGGGCCGGAGAGACCCAGTACTTC. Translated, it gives CAWSGQGAGETQYF.